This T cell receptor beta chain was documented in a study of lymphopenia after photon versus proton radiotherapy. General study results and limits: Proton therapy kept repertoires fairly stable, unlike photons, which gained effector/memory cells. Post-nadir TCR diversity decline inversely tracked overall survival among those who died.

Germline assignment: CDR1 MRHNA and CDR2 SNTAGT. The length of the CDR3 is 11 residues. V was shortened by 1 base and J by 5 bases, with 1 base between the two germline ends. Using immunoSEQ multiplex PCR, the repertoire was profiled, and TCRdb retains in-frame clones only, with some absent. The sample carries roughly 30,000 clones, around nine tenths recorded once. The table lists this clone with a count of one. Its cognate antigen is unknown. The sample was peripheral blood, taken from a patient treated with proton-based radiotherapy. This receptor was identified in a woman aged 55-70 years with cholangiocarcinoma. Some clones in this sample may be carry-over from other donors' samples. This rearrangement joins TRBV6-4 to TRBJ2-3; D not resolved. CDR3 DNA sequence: TGTGCCAGCAGTGACTTAGATACGCAGTATTTT. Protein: CASSDLDTQYF.